This record concerns one TCR beta chain sequence. What antigen it recognizes has not been identified. No much larger clone is present one base from it, and per-base qualities are unavailable. The sample belongs to a study of long-term antiretroviral therapy in people with HIV (dated by TCRdb to between 2022 and 2023). In terms of the full investigation: Collection of the earliest samples took place about a decade ahead of the 2015 WHO recommendation for immediate ART, at a time when ART was typically delayed until CD4 counts fell. Whether ART initiation and durable HIV suppression were associated with changes in peripheral blood TRB repertoire composition and diversity was tested in a retrospective serial study. The cohort contributed about 190 cryopreserved PBMC samples from about 29 adults with confirmed HIV infection, collected serially over a mean of approximately 6 years (range 1-12). About 35% of the 30 participants with HIV were female. No cross-contamination during QIAcube processing was seen in test extractions of a monoclonal T-cell line run alongside around 34 polyclonal samples.

The immunoSEQ hsTCRB v3.0 assay was used at survey level resolution to sequence the TRB variable region. TRB sequencing targeted a depth of about 40,000-50,000 T-cell genomes per sample. TRB libraries were pooled and sequenced on an Illumina MiSeq using a v3 150-cycle kit. The paper's data handling went like this. Repertoire analysis ran in R within a reproducible Nextflow workflow covering QC, data transformation and analysis. LymphoSeq2, an R package for exploring AIRR-Seq data, was used to implement custom analyses. Four samples that yielded fewer than 5000 total TRB sequences were excluded, so that approximately 200 HIV repertoires were analyzed. Among the approximately 190 HIV repertoires that were kept, roughly 58 were collected before ART initiation and more than 120 were collected after ART initiation. Repertoires were downsampled to 5000 TRB nucleotide sequences, and summary statistics were averaged over 100 downsampling iterations. TRB sequences were retained for analysis only if CDR3 regions of at least seven amino acids were present. A Shannon entropy-derived clonality score and the Gini coefficient were used to measure diversity. In the repertoire networks, any two of the top 5000 CDR3 amino acid sequences were connected whenever the two sequences differed by an edit distance of one. For TRB CDR3 amino acid sequences, GLIPH2 was used to predict antigen specificity groups and MHC restriction. To flag known associations with CMV, EBV, HIV or tissue antigens, CDR3 amino acid sequences were compared against VDJdb and McPAS-TCR. Pre-ART, post-ART and control groups were compared with Wilcoxon signed-rank tests and Holm-Bonferroni correction. The table comes from immuneACCESS by way of TCRdb, which keeps in-frame sequences with V and J called. Part of the clones is missing from these tables; in studies checked, under half for an unresolved V gene and the rest for unknown reasons. That table gives V, J and clone size, and the DNA gave D and trimming. This sample is represented by roughly 40,000 clones; approximately 89% of them were singletons. The ten largest clonotypes hold under 7.5% of the sample.

For CDR1 and CDR2, the germline V gene (reference sequence) lists MNHNY and SVGAGI. The CDR3 sequence holds 13 residues, the cysteine and phenylalanine included. Just CDR3 DNA is preserved here, 39 bases in frame from base 1. V and J lose 1 base and 0 bases, and a span of 3 bases separates them. To be included, a participant needed at least one PBMC sample from before ART initiation plus at least two post-ART samples. Every participant with HIV received treatment in the United States of America. Before DNA extraction, cryopreserved samples containing 1-10 million PBMC were thawed and washed. At the time of the earliest PBMC sample, participants with HIV were aged between roughly 20 and 54 years. PBMC samples from each participant spanned 1-4 timepoints before ART initiation and 2-8 timepoints after ART initiation, with a median of 7 samples. Serial HIV viral load, CD4+ T-cell count, ART history and demographic data were obtained for every participant. Using a Qiagen kit on a QIAcube, genomic DNA was extracted from unsorted PBMC, with samples processed in batches of 12.

The research as a whole found: Starting ART was linked to a significant rise in TRB diversity, yet even with long-term ART the diversity remained significantly lower than in transplant donor controls. Expanded TRB clones identified before ART initiation dominated the repertoire across all time points, though the dominance fluctuated and decreased in many PLHIV after ART. Inferences about post-ART repertoire changes were limited because no data were available on ART adherence, viral resistance or therapy changes. The samples span the years 2004 to 2017, and the ART regimens used at that time may not be as effective as current regimens. Limited PBMC availability meant only the TCR beta chain was sequenced, without alpha chain pairing. CDR3 length ranges in HIV repertoires were narrower than in controls, and network structure suggested an antigen-experienced repertoire with only a slight naive shift after ART. Because pre-ART samples had limited cell numbers, unsorted PBMC were profiled rather than sorted CD4+ and CD8+ T cells.

The origin of this receptor is a woman aged 45-60 years with HIV. The material was unsorted PBMCs, obtained 3.1 years after starting antiretroviral therapy. The receptor chain draws on TRBV6-6 and TRBJ1-1; the D gene is not confidently resolved. The encoded CDR3 is CASSYFMNTEAFF. The DNA sequence is TGTGCCAGCAGTTACTTTATGAACACTGAAGCTTTCTTT.